These 26 T cell receptor beta chains were all obtained from the same sample, sequenced in a study of T cells in Graves' hyperthyroidism and ophthalmopathy. From RNA transcripts, TCR beta CDR3 regions were amplified. HTBI primers were employed in a first-round RT-PCR of the TCR CDR3. TCRdb fed the multiplex PCR reads into MiXCR, producing one record per CDR3 protein. The sample lists about 640,000 distinct CDR3 sequences, roughly 45% occurring once. The sample consisted of peripheral blood or thyroid tissue (not recorded which). All receptors come from an adult man with Graves' disease, either hyperthyroidism or ophthalmopathy (not recorded which).

This clonotype has a handful of counts. The chain joins TRBV29-1 to TRBJ1-1; 7 nucleotides match TRBD1. The germline gives CDR1 SQVTM, CDR2 ANQGSEA. The CDR3 covers 12 residues. The CDR3 DNA reads TGCAGTATGGGACAGATGAACACTGAAGCTTTCTTT. This translates into CSMGQMNTEAFF. Full variable domain (rest looked up from reference TRBV29-1 and TRBJ1-1): SAVISQKPSRDICQRGTSLTIQCQVDSQVTMMFWYRQQPGQSLTLIATANQGSEATYESGFVIDKFPISRPNLTFSTLTVSNMSPEDSSIYLCSMGQMNTEAFFGQGTRLTVV.

This clonotype was counted ten times or more. This sequence joins TRBV7-9 and TRBJ2-5, with 9 positions matching TRBD2. The CDR3 length is 15 residues. Germline CDR1 reads SEHNR; CDR2 reads FQNEAQ (reference sequence). The ends lost 2 bases at V and 4 bases at J; junction bases unmatched: 5. The CDR3 nucleotides read TGTGCCAGCAGCTTACTTAGCGGGGGAGCAGAGACCCAGTACTTC. It translates to CASSLLSGGAETQYF.

V usage is TRBV7-6 and J usage is TRBJ1-2; D possibly corresponds to TRBD1 (5 bases). The CDR3 covers 14 residues. CDR1 is SGHVS and CDR2 is FNYEAQ in the germline V gene. V lost 0 bases, J lost 8 bases, and 13 bases lay in between. The DNA for the CDR3 is TGTGCCAGCAGCTTAGCGGGGGTTTCTGGGGGCTACACCTTC. This translates into CASSLAGVSGGYTF.

This clonotype was observed a handful of times. The V gene is TRBV20-1, the J gene TRBJ2-5, with 13 bases lining up with TRBD2. V was pared by 2 bases and J by 4 bases, with 10 bases of the junction left unmatched. Germline V gene data show CDR1 as DFQATT and CDR2 as SNEGSKA (reference sequence). The CDR3 is 17 residues long. CDR3 sequence reads: CSARTTWGLAGRETQYF. CDR3 DNA sequence: TGCAGTGCTAGAACCACTTGGGGACTAGCGGGAAGAGAGACCCAGTACTTC.

The chain combines TRBV5-1 with TRBJ2-7, with D possibly TRBD1 on 5 matching bases. Per the germline V gene, CDR1 is SGHRS and CDR2 is YFSETQ. V was trimmed by 4 bases and J by 4 bases, leaving 21 bases between them. The CDR3 covers 16 residues. The CDR3 spells CASSQGQGLMVYEQYF. The CDR3 DNA is TGCGCCAGCAGCCAAGGTCAGGGTTTAATGGTTTACGAGCAGTACTTC.

The V call is TRBV29-1, the J call TRBJ1-2; perhaps TRBD1 as D (5 bases). V lost 8 bases and J lost 7, with 11 bases in between. Germline V gives CDR1 SQVTM, CDR2 ANQGSEA. The CDR3 contains 10 residues. CDR3 sequence: CSLGESGYTF. CDR3 DNA sequence: TGCAGCTTGGGGGAATCTGGCTACACCTTC.

This rearrangement joins TRBV2 to TRBJ1-1, with a weak D call TRBD1 (5 bases). This CDR3 contains 14 residues. Germline V lookup: CDR1 SNHLY, CDR2 FYNNEI. V was trimmed by 6 bases and J by 0 bases, leaving 11 bases between them. CDR3 in DNA: TGTGCCAGCAGGGATGACAGTTTGAACACTGAAGCTTTCTTT. Protein product: CASRDDSLNTEAFF.

The table lists this clonotype with a few counts. The gene calls are TRBV3-1 and TRBJ2-7; TRBD2 matches 8 bases. Germline-derived CDR1 and CDR2 are LGHDT and YNNKEL (reference sequence). The CDR3 extends over 13 amino acids. Trimming at V came to 4 bases and at J to 6 bases, leaving 5 bases not matched to a gene. CDR3 residues: CASSRYSGSEQYF. The CDR3 DNA sequence: TGTGCCAGCAGCCGCTACAGCGGGAGCGAGCAGTACTTC.

The chain carries TRBV2 and TRBJ2-2; D unresolved. CDR1 and CDR2 (germline): SNHLY, FYNNEI. The CDR3 runs to 15 residues. The V end was cut by 5 bases, the J end by 7 bases, with 17 bases between. The DNA of the CDR3 is TGTGCCAGCAGTCCCGGGTCAGGAGTTGGCGGGGAGCTGTTTTTT. Translating it yields CASSPGSGVGGELFF.

V gene TRBV6-5 combines with J gene TRBJ1-1, with D tentatively TRBD1 (5 bases). The V gene lost 7 bases and the J gene lost 4 bases, with 16 bases spanning the gap. From germline, CDR1 is MNHEY and CDR2 SVGAGI. The CDR3 spans 14 residues. In nucleotides, the CDR3 is TGTGCCAGCAAGGAGACAGCGATGAGCACTGAAGCTTTCTTT. Its translation: CASKETAMSTEAFF.

The J gene is TRBJ2-5, the V gene TRBV20-1, with 7 bases lining up with TRBD2. Per germline, CDR1 DFQATT and CDR2 SNEGSKA (reference sequence). The CDR3 loop spans 13 amino acids. V was pared by 6 bases and J by 3 bases, with 7 bases of the junction left unmatched. The CDR3 here is CSAKRTREETQYF. In DNA form, the CDR3 reads TGCAGTGCAAAAAGGACTAGGGAAGAGACCCAGTACTTC.

The V gene is TRBV29-1, the J gene TRBJ1-5; tentative D call: TRBD1 (6 bases). V shed 8 bases and J shed 2 bases, with 19 bases lying between them. Germline assignment: CDR1 SQVTM and CDR2 ANQGSEA. This CDR3 comprises 15 residues. The CDR3 DNA reads TGCAGCAGCGTCACAGGGCGTGATGGCAATCAGCCCCAGCATTTT. Protein: CSSVTGRDGNQPQHF.

This clonotype was recorded at least ten times. This rearrangement joins TRBV29-1 to TRBJ1-1; 8 nucleotides line up with TRBD1. Germline CDR1 and CDR2: SQVTM and ANQGSEA. The length of the CDR3 is 13 residues. The junction had 7 bases not matched to a gene; V was cut back by 7 bases and J by 3 bases. CDR3 nucleotides: TGCAGCGCCCGACAGGGGCACGACACTGAAGCTTTCTTT. Translating gives CSARQGHDTEAFF.

This clonotype was recorded at least ten times. The CDR3 loop reads CASNQEYGYTF. As DNA, the CDR3 is TGTGCCAGCAATCAAGAATATGGCTACACCTTC. The chain employs TRBV6-6 and TRBJ1-2; D is unclear. V lost 7 bases to trimming and J lost 5 bases, with 8 bases between them. Germline loops: CDR1 MNHNY, CDR2 SVGAGI (reference sequence). The CDR3 is made up of 11 amino acids.

This clonotype turned up a few times. The chain joins TRBV7-9 to TRBJ1-1; the match to TRBD1 covers 7 bases. This CDR3 has 15 residues. With 5 bases clipped from V and 5 bases from J, the junction kept 11 bases outside the gene matches. Germline V gene data show CDR1 as SEHNR and CDR2 as FQNEAQ (reference sequence). The chain's CDR3 is CASSQMTGIGTEAFF. CDR3 bases: TGTGCCAGCAGCCAGATGACAGGGATAGGGACTGAAGCTTTCTTT.

In this sample, this clonotype turned up a few times. CDR3: CASMTRLVDTEAFF. CDR3 DNA sequence: TGTGCCAGCATGACCAGGTTGGTCGACACTGAAGCTTTCTTT. The V call is TRBV7-3, the J call TRBJ1-1; the D is unclear. Trimming left V 7 bases short and J 3 bases short, with 15 bases between. In germline, CDR1 is SGHTA, CDR2 FQGTGA. The CDR3 consists of 14 residues.

This clonotype was detected ten times or more. V usage is TRBV7-8 and J usage is TRBJ2-7; 8 nucleotides match TRBD1. With V trimmed by 1 base and J by 3 bases, 5 bases remained unmatched. Germline V gene lookup returns CDR1 SGHVS and CDR2 FQNEAQ. The CDR3 spans 15 residues. CDR3 DNA sequence: TGTGCCAGCAGCTTAGGGACAGGGTCCGTCTACGAGCAGTACTTC. Its translation: CASSLGTGSVYEQYF.

This clonotype was seen more than once but under ten times. The rearrangement links TRBV20-1 to TRBJ1-4, with no clear D. Germline-derived CDR1 and CDR2 are DFQATT and SNEGSKA (reference sequence). V was clipped by 4 bases and J by 0 bases, with 6 bases between them. This CDR3 spans 13 amino acids. The CDR3 is CSAMVATNEKLFF. The CDR3, as DNA: TGCAGTGCTATGGTTGCAACTAATGAAAAACTGTTTTTT.

This clonotype has at least ten counts. The chain uses TRBV25-1 and TRBJ1-5; no reliable D call. Germline CDR1 and CDR2: MGHDK and SYGVNS. The V gene lost 4 bases and the J gene lost 7 bases, with 11 bases spanning the gap. The CDR3 totals 13 residues. CDR3: CASSAGSNQPQHF. The CDR3 nucleotides are TGTGCCAGCAGTGCTGGGAGTAACCAGCCCCAGCATTTT.

This clonotype came up a few times. The V and J genes are TRBV20-1 and TRBJ2-7, with 8 nucleotides matching TRBD1. Germline V gene lookup returns CDR1 DFQATT and CDR2 SNEGSKA (reference sequence). The trim removed 3 bases at V and 2 bases at J, leaving 3 bases unmatched. This CDR3 is built from 13 residues. CDR3 sequence reads: CSARDRETYEQYF. CDR3 in DNA: TGCAGTGCTAGGGACAGGGAGACCTACGAGCAGTACTTC.

The gene calls are TRBV7-9 and TRBJ2-5; D is undetermined. V gave up 6 bases and J gave up 10 bases, with 3 bases separating them. The CDR3 extends over 8 amino acids. From germline, CDR1 is SEHNR and CDR2 FQNEAQ (reference sequence). CDR3 sequence (DNA): TGTGCCAGCAGGATCCAGTACTTC. It encodes CASRIQYF.

This clonotype was picked up a small number of times. This sequence joins TRBV20-1 and TRBJ1-3; D might be TRBD1 (5 bases). The CDR3 covers 13 residues. Trimming cost V 0 bases and J 2 bases, with 5 bases left between them. CDR1 and CDR2 from the germline V gene are DFQATT and SNEGSKA (reference sequence). CDR3 bases: TGCAGTGCTAGAGAAGGGGCTGGAAACACCATATATTTT. This sequence encodes CSAREGAGNTIYF.

This clonotype appeared a single time. The chain has TRBV29-1 and TRBJ2-7, with 8 nucleotides matching TRBD1. The assigned J gene may be wrong: the sequence end matches TRBJ2-5 better. The CDR3 consists of 12 residues. The germline V gene has CDR1 SQVTM and CDR2 ANQGSEA. The CDR3, as DNA: TGCAGCCAAGGGACAGGCCAAGAGACCCAGTACTTC. Protein product: CSQGTGQETQYF.

CDR3 amino acids: CASSSRTSGLYEQYF. CDR3 sequence (DNA): TGTGCCAGCAGTTCCCGGACTAGCGGCCTCTACGAGCAGTACTTC. The V and J genes are TRBV6-5 and TRBJ2-7, with 10 bases lining up with TRBD2. The junction had 6 bases not matched to a gene; V was cut back by 4 bases and J by 3 bases. CDR3 length: 15 amino acids. Germline CDR1 reads MNHEY; CDR2 reads SVGAGI.

This clonotype was seen ten or more times. This chain joins TRBV15 and TRBJ1-4; no clear D. Between the trimmed V and J ends, which lost 1 base and 3 bases, there was a span of 9 bases. CDR3 length: 15 amino acids. The germline V gene encodes CDR1 LNHNV and CDR2 YYDKDF (reference sequence). The CDR3 sequence: CATSRASAANEKLFF. CDR3 DNA sequence: TGTGCCACCAGCAGAGCCTCAGCAGCTAATGAAAAACTGTTTTTT.

This clonotype was observed a handful of times. The chain has TRBV20-1 and TRBJ1-2; D not resolved. The ends were cut back, 4 bases at V and 4 bases at J, with 13 bases in the middle. There are 13 residues in the CDR3. CDR1 and CDR2 (germline): DFQATT, SNEGSKA (reference sequence). The CDR3 region has the DNA TGCAGTGCTATATTGGAACGGGGCTATGGCTACACCTTC. Translation: CSAILERGYGYTF.